This TCR beta chain was observed in a study of identical twins. Study results and caveats: Zero-insertion results could be subject to partial confounding by invariant MAIT and iNKT cells. With abundant cord blood beta clonotypes, insertions were fewer; memory repertoires showed no such pattern.

Germline V gives CDR1 SGHAT, CDR2 FQNNGV. J gave up 3 bases and V 1 base, and 3 bases lay outside the gene matches. This CDR3 is built from 14 residues. The sample holds a few counts of this clonotype. What it recognizes is unknown. TCRdb reprocessed the 5' RACE reads via MiXCR and lists one record per CDR3 protein. The sample contains 200,000 to 250,000 distinct CDR3 sequences, about 7.5% of which appear only once. The data also belong to a second study, concerning yellow fever vaccine responses in identical twins.

The genes are TRBV11-2 and TRBJ2-7, with 7 bases lining up with TRBD1. The clonotype comes from a woman aged 18-29 years in good health. What was sequenced was CD8+ T cells sorted from blood. CDR3 loop: CASSLGQGDYEQYV. In DNA form, the CDR3 reads TGTGCCAGCAGCTTAGGACAGGGAGACTACGAGCAGTACGTC.